The 14 T cell receptor beta chains below come from one sample, sequenced in a study of CD8+CD57+ T cells in acquired aplastic anemia. Both TCR beta VDJ combination and CDR3 sequence profiling were carried out. Genomic DNA was the template for this profiling. TCRdb called the reads again in MiXCR, with one record for every CDR3 protein. The sample contains approximately 81,000 distinct CDR3 sequences, about half of which appear only once. The sequenced sample consisted of sorted CD4+, CD8+, or CD8+CD57+ T cells (not recorded which) from PBMCs. The source of these receptors is a human donor in good health, serving as a control.

The chain recombines TRBV4-2 with TRBJ1-5, with a possible D match to TRBD1 (6 bases). The V gene's germline CDR1 is LGHNA and CDR2 YNFKEQ. Trimming took 0 bases from V and 0 from J, leaving 9 bases between them. This CDR3 is 16 amino acids long. The CDR3 region has the DNA TGTGCCAGCAGCCAAGAGGGGGGCTATAGCAATCAGCCCCAGCATTTT. Translating gives CASSQEGGYSNQPQHF.

The chain is built from TRBV24-1 and TRBJ2-7; D gene uncertain. The CDR3 runs 16 residues. Germline values: CDR1 KGHDR, CDR2 SFDVKD. The V and J ends lost 3 bases and 6 bases respectively, with 20 bases between them. Here the CDR3 reads CATSDGSGQLKGEQYF. The CDR3 nucleotides are TGTGCCACCAGTGATGGCTCCGGGCAGCTTAAAGGCGAGCAGTACTTC.

This chain connects TRBV24-1 to TRBJ2-5, with D unclear. V was clipped by 2 bases and J by 5 bases, with 2 bases between them. The CDR3 sequence is 11 residues long. The V gene's germline CDR1 is KGHDR and CDR2 SFDVKD. The CDR3 sequence is CATSDWETQYF. In DNA form, the CDR3 reads TGTGCCACCAGTGATTGGGAGACCCAGTACTTC.

The chain recombines TRBV13 with TRBJ1-1, with D perhaps matching TRBD1 (6 bases). This CDR3 has 13 residues. Trimming removed 10 bases at V and 5 bases at J, with 17 bases between. Germline CDR1 reads PRHDT; CDR2 reads FYEKMQ (reference sequence). CDR3 coding DNA: TGTGCCACCAGTGACAGGAGGGGGACTGAAGCTTTCTTT. Translated: CATSDRRGTEAFF.

This clonotype came up many times. The J gene is TRBJ2-3, the V gene TRBV24-1, with 14 bases aligning to TRBD2. V trimming: 5 bases; J trimming: 2 bases; junction bases outside the gene matches: 5. This CDR3 spans 17 amino acids. Germline V lookup: CDR1 KGHDR, CDR2 SFDVKD. DNA of the CDR3: TGTGCCACCAGTGGCCGACTAGCGGGAGGGCTCACAGATACGCAGTATTTT. Encoded protein: CATSGRLAGGLTDTQYF.

This clonotype appeared many times. The chain recombines TRBV5-8 with TRBJ2-7; 9 nucleotides align to TRBD1. The CDR3 runs to 14 residues. J was trimmed by 7 bases and V by 4 bases; bases with no gene match: 9. Germline V gene sequence: CDR1 SGHTS, CDR2 YDEGEE. The CDR3 DNA is TGTGCCAGCAGCGTCGGACAGGGGCTGGAGGAGCAGTACTTC. Translated, it gives CASSVGQGLEEQYF. Combining the CDR3 with reference TRBV5-8 and TRBJ2-7 gives the whole variable domain EAGVTQSPTHLIKTRGQQATLRCSPISGHTSVYWYQQALGLGLQFLLWYDEGEERNRGNFPPRFSGRQFPNYSSELNVNALELEDSALYLCASSVGQGLEEQYFGPGTRLTVT.

As DNA, the CDR3 is TGTGCCAGCAGCTCGGACTTTCAAGAGACCCAGTACTTC. It is translated as CASSSDFQETQYF. This sequence joins TRBV13 and TRBJ2-5; D might be TRBD2 (5 bases). Trimming took 4 bases from V and 2 from J, leaving 8 bases between them. This CDR3 has 13 amino acids. In germline, CDR1 is PRHDT, CDR2 FYEKMQ (reference sequence).

The CDR3 DNA follows: TGCAGCGCTAGGATGGGGGGCACTGAAGCTTTCTTT. This gives the protein CSARMGGTEAFF. The rearrangement uses TRBV29-1 and TRBJ1-1; perhaps TRBD1 as D (5 bases). CDR3 length: 12 residues. The V gene's germline CDR1 is SQVTM and CDR2 ANQGSEA. V lost 7 bases, J lost 4 bases, and 13 bases lay in between.

On this clonotype: A much larger clone is a single base away; this may be a read error. The chain is built from TRBV20-1 and TRBJ1-3; D might be TRBD1 (5 bases). This CDR3 contains 16 residues. Germline V gives CDR1 DFQATT, CDR2 SNEGSKA (reference sequence). The CDR3 protein is CSAGHHPDSSENTIYF. The CDR3 bases are TGCAGTGCTGGACACCACCCAGATAGCTCTGAAAACACCATATATTTT.

There are a few counts of this clonotype. This rearrangement joins TRBV3-1 to TRBJ2-2; 11 bases are a match to TRBD2. J lost 9 bases, V lost 2 bases, and 14 bases had no gene match. The CDR3 contains 18 residues. CDR1 LGHDT and CDR2 YNNKEL come from the germline V gene (reference sequence). The CDR3 sequence is CASSQSEVVAGGVRELFF. In nucleotides, the CDR3 is TGTGCCAGCAGCCAATCAGAGGTGGTAGCGGGAGGGGTAAGGGAGCTGTTTTTT.

This clonotype was detected ten times or more. The J gene is TRBJ2-1, the V gene TRBV7-2; TRBD1 is a possible D gene (5 bases). The V gene lost 2 bases and the J gene lost 1 base, with 6 bases spanning the gap. Germline V lookup: CDR1 SGHTA, CDR2 FQGNSA. This CDR3 spans 14 amino acids. In DNA form, the CDR3 reads TGTGCCAGCAGCTTACCAGGGTCCTACAATGAGCAGTTCTTC. Translation: CASSLPGSYNEQFF.

This clonotype turned up a few times. The V call is TRBV27, the J call TRBJ2-1; TRBD2 agrees at 10 bases. Germline CDR1 and CDR2: MNHEY and SMNVEV (reference sequence). Losses at the gene ends were 6 bases for V and 5 bases for J; bases not matched to a gene: 7. CDR3 length equals 15 residues. The CDR3: CASRDTSGVDNEQFF. For the CDR3, the DNA is TGTGCCAGCAGGGATACTAGCGGGGTCGACAATGAGCAGTTCTTC.

This clonotype has a count of ten or more. The chain uses TRBV29-1 and TRBJ1-3, with D perhaps TRBD1 (5 bases). The CDR3 totals 14 residues. V was cut by 3 bases and J by 0 bases, with 9 bases left in between. Germline assignment: CDR1 SQVTM and CDR2 ANQGSEA. CDR3 residues: CSVEGLDSGNTIYF. The CDR3 DNA reads TGCAGCGTTGAGGGGCTCGACTCTGGAAACACCATATATTTT.

A few counts support this clonotype. V gene TRBV4-1 combines with J gene TRBJ1-1, with D hard to call. The CDR3 is 14 residues long. The germline CDR1 and CDR2 sequences are MGHRA and YSYEKL. Deletions cut 1 base from V and 6 bases from J, with 12 bases between. In DNA, the CDR3 is TGCGCCAGCAGCCAAGGTGCAGGTGCGGCTGAAGCTTTCTTT. As protein: CASSQGAGAAEAFF.